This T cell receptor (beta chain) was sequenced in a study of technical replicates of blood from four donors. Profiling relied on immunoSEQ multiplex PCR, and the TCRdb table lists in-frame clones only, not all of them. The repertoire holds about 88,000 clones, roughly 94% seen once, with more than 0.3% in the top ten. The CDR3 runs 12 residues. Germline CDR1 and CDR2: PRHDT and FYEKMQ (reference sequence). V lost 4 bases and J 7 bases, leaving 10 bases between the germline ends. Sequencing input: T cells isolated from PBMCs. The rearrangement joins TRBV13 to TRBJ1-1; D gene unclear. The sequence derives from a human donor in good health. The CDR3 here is CASSSGDYEAFF. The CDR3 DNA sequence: TGTGCCAGCAGCTCCGGGGATTATGAAGCTTTCTTT.